This TCR beta chain derives from a study of blood T cell repertoires in COVID-19. Study details: There were acute and convalescent COVID-19 samples, and they came from the United States, Italy and Spain. Sources were T cells, B-cell-depleted T cells, or PBMCs; the material itself was cDNA or gDNA.

A Seattle source enrolled patients during active infection and followed them longitudinally. This CDR3 contains 14 residues. The germline V gene encodes CDR1 SEHNR and CDR2 FQNEAQ (reference sequence). Trimming pared 5 bases from V and 3 bases from J, leaving 13 bases between. In the original workflow: For nucleated cells, counts were estimated from reference gene primer amplification. Clones were sequenced by immunoSEQ multiplex PCR, and TCRdb holds only the in-frame ones, with some missing. V, J and clone size are those of that table, while D and trimming were read from the DNA. The sample contains about 500,000 clones, 80% to 90% of which appear only once.

The clonotype originates from a man aged 18 to 29 with COVID-19, enrolled during active disease. The chain employs TRBV7-9 and TRBJ1-1; no definite D call. Sequences were obtained from peripheral blood. The CDR3 here is CASSHSSDDTEAFF. CDR3 in DNA: TGTGCCAGCAGCCACTCCAGCGACGACACTGAAGCTTTCTTT.